One T cell receptor (beta chain) is described in this entry. TCRdb's copy holds only in-frame clones and misses some; the assay was immunoSEQ multiplex PCR. Seen here are about 49,000 clones, 85% observed once, and the top ten hold about 20%. The data were taken from a study of OX40 agonist ivuxolimab in advanced cancers. Trimming at V came to 4 bases and at J to 7 bases, leaving 7 bases not matched to a gene. Germline assignment: CDR1 MDHEN and CDR2 SYDVKM. The CDR3 consists of 14 residues. Sequenced here: CD4+ or CD8+ T cells sorted from blood, sampled in a trial of the OX40 agonist ivuxolimab. V usage is TRBV28 and J usage is TRBJ2-3, with 8 bases lining up with TRBD2. The sequence came from an adult with an advanced solid tumor such as melanoma, head and neck, liver or kidney cancer. The CDR3 here is CASSSRGGPNTQYF. CDR3 sequence (DNA): TGTGCCAGCAGTTCCCGGGGGGGGCCCAATACGCAGTATTTT.